This T cell receptor beta chain emerged from a study of cytomegalovirus exposure and HLA in healthy donors. General study points: Most CMV-associated TCR beta chains were later found to appear HLA-restricted. Segments of the TCR beta V type were, in most cases, productive about 90% or about 30% of the time in an earlier analysis.

On this clone itself: Its antigen is not known.

Primers: 60 Vbeta forward and 13 Jbeta reverse. Sequencing was performed with immunoSEQ multiplex PCR; in TCRdb, only in-frame clones are kept and a portion is missing. The top ten clones hold 3.5% to 4.5% of a sample with 100,000 to 150,000 clones, 72% of them seen once. There are 11 residues in the CDR3. Germline-derived CDR1 and CDR2 are GTSNPN and SVGIG (reference sequence). The germline V and J ends were trimmed by 4 bases and 3 bases, with 7 bases remaining between them. The sample taken for sequencing was PBMCs. The source of this sequence is a man aged 30 to 45 in good health and CMV-seronegative. V and J are TRBV30 and TRBJ2-7; D is ambiguous. CDR3 loop: CAWTGNYEQYF. For the CDR3, the DNA is TGTGCCTGGACGGGTAACTACGAGCAGTACTTC.